This TCR beta chain originates from a study of OX40 agonist ivuxolimab in advanced cancers. At the level of the study: Prior therapy, whether anti-PD-1, anti-PD-L1 or anti-CTLA-4, was allowed, and approximately 37% had some. Overall study results and limits: CD4+ and CD8+ T cells in blood underwent clonal expansion by week 6 at 0.1 to 3.0 mg/kg. Among the lowest levels of clonal expansion were found in partial responders at 0.1-3.0 mg/kg.

Notes on this clone: Its antigen remains unknown.

Germline V gene lookup returns CDR1 MNHEY and CDR2 SMNVEV (reference sequence). The CDR3 is made up of 16 amino acids. Profiled with immunoSEQ multiplex PCR; TCRdb holds only in-frame clones, not every one. Among about 95,000 clones, around 85% were seen once, and the ten largest hold 3.5% to 4.5%. The receptor was derived from an adult with an advanced solid tumor such as melanoma, head and neck, liver or kidney cancer. This specimen was CD4+ or CD8+ T cells sorted from blood, taken in a trial of the OX40 agonist ivuxolimab. The chain has TRBV27 and TRBJ2-5; 8 bases map to TRBD1. The DNA end favors TRBJ2-7, so the J call may be wrong. This CDR3 reads CASSSHTGQESYEQYF. The CDR3, as DNA: TGTGCCAGCAGTTCACATACGGGACAGGAGAGCTACGAGCAGTACTTC.